This TCR beta chain was documented in a study of blood T cells in healthy people across ages. Study-wide points: Lack of knowledge of donor CMV status possibly confounded expanded clonotype changes. A roughly linear age-dependent decrease characterized TCR beta diversity per million T cells. Estimated diversity, derived from one million T cells, was regarded as an underestimate.

Comment on this clonotype: Antigen: not known.

Germline values: CDR1 MGHRA, CDR2 YSYEKL. The CDR3 consists of 14 residues. Trimming left V 1 base short and J 0 bases short, with 4 bases between. Sample-barcoded 5' priming and a J-beta primer mix drove a second PCR of about 6 to 12 cycles. TCRdb called the 5' RACE reads again in MiXCR, with one record for every CDR3 protein. The data contain about 1.1 million distinct CDR3 sequences, around two fifths of them seen just once; the ten biggest clones take up around 13%. Sequenced input: blood. V is TRBV4-1 and J is TRBJ2-4, with no clear D. This clonotype originated in a man younger than 30 in good health. CDR3 amino acids: CASSQVLAKNIQYF. CDR3 bases: TGCGCCAGCAGCCAAGTGTTAGCCAAAAACATTCAGTACTTC.